This paragraph reports one T cell receptor beta chain. No antigen is known for it. No base-level quality is on record; no much larger clone is a single base apart. There are 15 amino acids in the CDR3, from cysteine to phenylalanine inclusive. Only the CDR3 DNA stays, 45 bases, in frame from base 1. CDR1 is given as SGHDT and CDR2 as YYEEEE, both from the germline V gene. Trimmed from V: 2 bases; trimmed from J: 1 base; junction bases lacking a gene match: 5. The cohort consisted of 600 to 700 healthy bone marrow donors. At the time of sampling, every cohort member was nominally healthy, though immune exposures that went unrecorded were likely present. The donor was CMV seropositive and was included in the group of 250 to 350 seropositive cohort members. A peripheral blood sample was provided by each donor, and peripheral blood mononuclear cells were used for TCR beta sequencing. Genomic DNA extraction from the blood cell samples was performed with the Qiagen DNeasy Blood Extraction Kit.

The data are from a study of cytomegalovirus exposure and HLA in healthy donors (dated by TCRdb to 2016 to 2017). A note on the overall study: An earlier analysis of several hundred of the donors reported about 280 Gb of sequence data and around 100 million unique TCR beta sequences obtained from 150 million to 200 million T cells. Around 300 gigabases of sequencing data and tens of millions of unique TCR sequences were included in an early release covering several hundred HLA-typed donors. Among the roughly 400 genotyped donors, around 81% belonged to the genetic ancestry cluster associated with self-reported Caucasian donors. The aim of the study was to test whether cataloging public T cell receptors could identify signatures of past pathogen exposure. Using immunosequencing, the study profiled T cell repertoires from 666 subjects and related those repertoires to cytomegalovirus serostatus. A separate validation cohort of roughly 120 different subjects was used in addition to the approximately 640-subject first cohort. To predict cytomegalovirus infection status, the study brought together high-throughput TCR immunosequencing, statistical association of individual TCRs with disease status, and machine learning. To study patterns of TCR occurrence, a later analysis re-analyzed previously published TCR beta repertoires from just over 650 donors and added high-resolution HLA genotyping. Rather than using new phenotypic data, the later analysis identified candidate immune exposures from TCR beta sequences and from how often those sequences occurred across donors. In an earlier analysis of several hundred of the donors, high-throughput TCR beta sequencing was used to judge whether each TCR beta V gene segment behaved as functional or pseudogenic. Donor age, sex, ethnicity and CMV serostatus were collected together with the repertoire data. In a later genetic analysis, genome-wide SNP genotypes for about 65% of the roughly 670 donors were used, and that subset was treated as a discovery cohort. All discovery cohort repertoires had been generated on a single sequencing platform. HLA typing included class I and class II loci at four-digit resolution. The number of typed donors differed by locus: about 620-640 for A, B, C, DRB1 and DQB1; 522 for DQA1; approximately 610 for DPA1; and roughly 470 for DPB1. A few DR-DQ haplotypes were treated as single units for association and clustering because of strong linkage in the cohort. On average, roughly 240,000 unique TCR beta nucleotide sequences were sequenced per donor among 300 to 500 genotyped donors of the cohort, with roughly 20% of those sequences being non-productive. General study outcomes and caveats: In the study, approximately 160 TCR beta chains were listed as associated with cytomegalovirus. An earlier analysis of approximately 600 of the donors showed that most TCR beta V segments appeared in productive rearrangements either about 87% or about 30% of the time, which broadly matched IMGT annotations. In a later analysis, the rate of TCR association differed among HLA loci, with DRB1 alleles having the most associated TCRs and HLA-C alleles having the fewest. According to a later genetic analysis, donors in an Asian-associated ancestry cluster had fewer N-insertions in productive TCRs than the approximately 670-donor mean. HLA typing was unavailable for some donors at each locus, so association tests used only the typed subset. Specific HLA alleles were associated with 15,000 to 20,000 TCR beta sequences at a false discovery rate of 0.05 in a later analysis. In a later genetic analysis, a missense DCLRE1C variant was associated with V-gene and J-gene trimming of TCR beta chains, and the association was replicated in an independent cohort. Because counts were too low, seventeen rarely observed V segments, including chromosome 9 orphons, were left out of the earlier analysis of 587 of the donors. Sequencing depth was assumed to be roughly uniform across donors in the presence/absence analyses, though that assumption may not hold. When HLA alleles, especially DR and DQ, strongly co-occurred, TCR associations were difficult to assign to individual alleles. A later analysis reported that several top co-occurrence clusters appeared linked to parvovirus B19, influenza, CMV and Epstein-Barr virus. A group of highly shared sequence variants was considered likely to be a technical artifact of the sequencing pipeline. Some IMGT-functional V segments, including TRBV6-2 and TRBV6-3, could not be told apart with the 87-base-pair reads, so those segments were excluded. A further reported finding was that TCR beta sequences accurately predicted the HLA-A and HLA-B alleles for most subjects in the first cohort. While some public TCRs were present in many individuals, most TCR sequences turned up only very rarely across donors. In this cohort, only TCR beta chains were sequenced, and detectable features were limited by the absence of alpha or paired-chain data. For the cohort, immune exposure information was limited to CMV serostatus. A later analysis found that HLA-associated TCR beta chains were more clonally expanded and had lower generation probabilities than equally common non-associated chains. The authors suggested that the approach could potentially be extended to other disease states and immunological phenotypes. Linkage disequilibrium might explain the correlated functional status among segregating V segments, but an unknown experimental factor could not be ruled out. In vitro tests confirmed that a few of the cytomegalovirus-associated TCR beta chains recognize cytomegalovirus antigens. In a later analysis, most CMV-associated TCR beta chains were found to appear HLA-restricted, with HLA associations seemingly driven largely by CMV exposure. The classifier was reported to diagnose cytomegalovirus status with high specificity and sensitivity in both the original cohort and the validation cohort.

Library preparation employed the immunoSEQ multiplex PCR assay. The multiplex PCR relied on a mix of 60 forward primers for TCR Vbeta segments and 13 reverse primers for TCR Jbeta segments. Amplification of the CDR3 region of rearranged TCR beta genes was performed with a multiplex PCR assay on genomic DNA. The amplified TCR beta libraries were sequenced on the Illumina HiSeq System as 87-base-pair reads. The authors processed their data as follows. A later analysis tallied approximately 87 million unique TCR beta chains across the 640 or so repertoires, and about 10 million of those chains were shared by two or more donors. Raw reads were error-corrected and collapsed into unique sequences with a nearest-neighbor algorithm that merged closely related sequences to remove PCR and sequencing errors. Alignment of CDR3 sequences to IMGT reference sequences was used to assign V, D and J gene segments. For a sequence to be retained, a match of at least six nucleotides to both a V gene segment and a J gene segment was required. A rearrangement was called productive if the CDR3 had no stop codons and remained in frame with V and J, and every other rearrangement was called non-productive. Following IMGT convention, CDR3 was defined as the stretch from the second conserved V-encoded cysteine up to the conserved J-encoded phenylalanine. The earlier analysis of 500 to 750 of the donors excluded any sequence lacking an unambiguous match to a single V gene segment. An earlier analysis of 450 to 650 of the donors called V segments functional above 56.7% productive rearrangements and segregating when the between-donor standard deviation exceeded 5%. To diagnose cytomegalovirus status from the catalog of TCR beta chain sequences, a statistical classification framework was built. In a later analysis, V and J genes were assigned by comparing TCR nucleotide sequences against IMGT/GENE-DB human TR gene sequences. Using the TCRdist pipeline, a later analysis assigned CDR3 sequences along with most-parsimonious VDJ recombination scenarios. In a later analysis, each TCR beta chain was defined by its CDR3 amino acid sequence together with its V-gene family, and reads without a unique V-gene family were excluded. To address suspected cross-contamination and a sequencing artifact, a later analysis removed roughly 640 highly shared, low-generation-probability nucleotide sequences. In a later analysis, a clonal expansion index was calculated for each public chain from normalized within-repertoire ranks of inferred template counts. Generation probabilities in a later analysis came from a VDJ recombination model fitted to out-of-frame rearrangements, and those results were checked against IGoR. Hypergeometric tests were used in a later analysis to score TCR-TCR, TCR-HLA and TCR-CMV co-occurrence, with a repertoire-size bias correction applied to the TCR pairs. To estimate false discovery rates, a later analysis permuted the HLA or CMV assignments 20 times. A later analysis grouped co-occurring TCRs with DBSCAN, adding TCRdist sequence similarity when clustering within HLA-allele-positive subsets. For co-occurrence clustering, repertoires with fewer than 30,000 or more than 120,000 public chains were excluded, along with roughly 5 repertoires with anomalous nucleotide sharing. What TCRdb holds here is the immuneACCESS table cut down to in-frame rearrangements. Part of the clones is not present; checked against another copy, under half of the missing clones reflect an unresolved V gene, and the others are unexplained. V, J and clone size are taken as reported in that table, and D and trimming were inferred from the DNA itself. Within this sample are 150,000 to 200,000 clones, with 82% of them counted one time only. Of the sample, around 1.5% falls within the top ten clones.

The sequence was obtained from a girl aged 10 to 17 in good health and CMV-seropositive. This chain joins TRBV5-6 to TRBJ2-7, and 8 junctional nucleotides match TRBD1. Sample: PBMCs. Here is the DNA: TGTGCCAGCAGCTTCCGGGACAGGAGATCCTACGAGCAGTACTTC. It codes for CASSFRDRRSYEQYF.